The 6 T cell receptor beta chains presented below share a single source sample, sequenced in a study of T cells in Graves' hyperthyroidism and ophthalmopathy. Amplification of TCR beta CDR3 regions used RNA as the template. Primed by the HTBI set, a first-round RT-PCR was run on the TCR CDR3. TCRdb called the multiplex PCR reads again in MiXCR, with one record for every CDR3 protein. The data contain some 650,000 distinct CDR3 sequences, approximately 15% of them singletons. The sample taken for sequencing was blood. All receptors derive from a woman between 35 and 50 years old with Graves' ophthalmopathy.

The CDR3 DNA is TGTGCCTGGAGTGTACGCCTTTCGACGGGAGCTAGTAATGAGCAGTTCTTC. It translates to CAWSVRLSTGASNEQFF. The chain links TRBV30 to TRBJ2-1; possibly TRBD2 for D (6 bases). V lost 0 bases, J lost 7 bases, and 22 bases lay in between. From germline, CDR1 is GTSNPN and CDR2 SVGIG (reference sequence). The CDR3 spans 17 residues.

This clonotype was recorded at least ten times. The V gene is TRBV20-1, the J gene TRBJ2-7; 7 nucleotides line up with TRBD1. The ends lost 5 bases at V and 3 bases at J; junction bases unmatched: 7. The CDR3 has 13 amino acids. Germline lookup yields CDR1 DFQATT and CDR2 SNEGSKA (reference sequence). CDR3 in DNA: TGCAGTGCTCGACAGGGTAGTGGCTACGAGCAGTACTTC. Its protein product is CSARQGSGYEQYF.

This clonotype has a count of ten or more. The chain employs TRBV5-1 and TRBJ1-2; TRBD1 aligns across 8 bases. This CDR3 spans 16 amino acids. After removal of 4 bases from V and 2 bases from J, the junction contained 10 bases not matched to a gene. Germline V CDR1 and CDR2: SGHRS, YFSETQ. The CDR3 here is CASSPGSTGANYGYTF. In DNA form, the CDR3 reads TGCGCCAGCAGCCCTGGCTCGACAGGGGCGAACTATGGCTACACCTTC.

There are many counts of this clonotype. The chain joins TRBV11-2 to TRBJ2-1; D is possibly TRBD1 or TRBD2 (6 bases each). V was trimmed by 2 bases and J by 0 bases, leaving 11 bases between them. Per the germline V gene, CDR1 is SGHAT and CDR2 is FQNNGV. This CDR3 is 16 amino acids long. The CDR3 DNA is TGTGCCAGCAGCTTAACGGGGGCCTTCTCCTACAATGAGCAGTTCTTC. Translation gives CASSLTGAFSYNEQFF.

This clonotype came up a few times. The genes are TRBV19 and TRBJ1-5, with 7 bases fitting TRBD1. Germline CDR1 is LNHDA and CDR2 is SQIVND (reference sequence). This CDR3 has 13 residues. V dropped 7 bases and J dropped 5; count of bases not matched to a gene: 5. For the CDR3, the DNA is TGTGCCAGTAAATCAGGGGGTCATCAGCCCCAGCATTTT. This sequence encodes CASKSGGHQPQHF.

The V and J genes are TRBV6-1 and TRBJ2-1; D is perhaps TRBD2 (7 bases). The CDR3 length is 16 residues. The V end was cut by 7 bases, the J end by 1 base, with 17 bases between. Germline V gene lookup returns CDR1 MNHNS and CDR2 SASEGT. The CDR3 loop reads CASTLGGGGSYNEQFF. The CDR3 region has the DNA TGTGCCAGCACCTTAGGGGGGGGCGGATCCTACAATGAGCAGTTCTTC.